This entry lists 4 T cell receptor beta chains sequenced from one sample in a study of shared clonotypes between healthy human individuals. The repertoire was sequenced with immunoSEQ multiplex PCR; TCRdb's copy has only in-frame clones and lacks some. The sample lists under 600,000 clones, approximately 95% occurring once. The sample was naive CD4+ T cells sorted from blood. As for subset: CD45RA+ positively selected. The receptors stem from a woman in her thirties in good health.

J is TRBJ2-1 and V is TRBV28; TRBD2 aligns across 10 bases. The CDR3 contains 14 residues. Germline loops: CDR1 MDHEN, CDR2 SYDVKM. With 6 bases clipped from V and 4 bases from J, the junction kept 3 bases outside the gene matches. The CDR3 DNA is TGTGCCAGCAGACCGGGACTAGCGTACAATGAGCAGTTCTTC. It translates to CASRPGLAYNEQFF.

This rearrangement joins TRBV10-3 to TRBJ2-7, with 8 bases that match TRBD1. V gave up 5 bases and J gave up 6 bases; unmatched junction bases: 12. This CDR3 region has 15 residues. Germline V lookup: CDR1 ENHRY, CDR2 SYGVKD. Here the CDR3 DNA reads TGTGCCATCAGTACGGGACAGGTGGGGAATGGCGAGCAGTACTTC. Translation: CAISTGQVGNGEQYF.

This rearrangement joins TRBV11-2 to TRBJ2-4, with TRBD1 as a possible D gene (7 bases). V was pared by 5 bases and J by 11 bases, with 19 bases between. Germline V gives CDR1 SGHAT, CDR2 FQNNGV. This CDR3 region has 14 residues. The CDR3 DNA reads TGTGCCAGCAGCGGAGGGGGCGGAGTGTTTCTTCAGTACTTC. Residues: CASSGGGGVFLQYF.

V gene TRBV7-9 combines with J gene TRBJ2-7, with D possibly matching TRBD1 (6 bases). The V end lost 5 bases, the J end lost 4 bases, and 24 bases lay between the germline ends. The germline CDR1 and CDR2 sequences are SEHNR and FQNEAQ (reference sequence). The CDR3 has 17 residues. As DNA, the CDR3 is TGTGCCAGCAGCCCCTACCCCCCGCGGACAGCGAGTTACGAGCAGTACTTC. It encodes CASSPYPPRTASYEQYF.